Described below is a single T cell receptor (beta chain) sequence and its context. This clonotype turned up a few times. There is no known antigen for this receptor. Base qualities are not recorded, but no much larger clone differs from it by a single base. A case-control design nested within a healthcare worker cohort in London, UK, was used, with weekly nasopharyngeal swab PCR tests and blood sampling performed. Healthcare workers were recruited between 23 and 31 March 2020, during the week of the UK lockdown, and were followed weekly for up to roughly 15 weeks. Cut back by 2 bases and 5 bases, the V and J ends lie 16 bases apart. For CDR1 and CDR2, the germline V gene (reference sequence) lists GTSNPN and SVGIG. The CDR3 runs 15 residues from the cysteine to the phenylalanine. Only CDR3 DNA is held: 45 bases, read in frame from base 1. The library relied on 5' RACE. Sequenced on a NextSeq 500. Unique molecular identifiers were attached to individual cDNA molecules in the TCR library protocol so that sequencing error and PCR bias could be corrected. TCR alpha and beta chains were both sequenced, and the abundances of alpha and beta sequences in each sample were closely correlated with each other. The study's own analysis went as follows. V gene, J gene and CDR3 annotation of TCR sequences was performed with Decombinator V4. TCRs were defined as expanded if a significant change between any two time points was detected under a Poisson model with p below 0.0001. TCR abundances were normalised to the total number of TCRs sequenced per sample and expressed as counts per million. MAIT TCRs were defined by TRAV1-2 paired with TRAJ12, TRAJ20 or TRAJ33, and iNKT TCRs by TRAV10 paired with TRAJ18. VDJdb, accessed 1 November 2021, was searched for CMV, EBV and SARS-CoV-2 annotated TCRs, excluding TCRs annotated for multiple antigens. TCRdb redid the processing of the public reads, applying fastp at Q25 and MiXCR, and retained in-frame beta chains. Rows with one shared CDR3 protein collapse into an entry with the most common genes and DNA. The V and J calls reflect TCRdb's pipeline rather than the authors' work. Within this sample are fewer than 65,000 distinct CDR3 sequences, with roughly a tenth of them counted one time only. The biggest ten clones account for 1.2% of the sample.

The sample originates from a study of early T cells in non-severe SARS-CoV-2 infection (dated by TCRdb to the early 2020s). For the study in its entirety: Bulk RNA from unsorted whole blood was used for TCR sequencing, so alpha and beta chains could not be paired. General conclusions and limits of the study: VDJdb matching was skewed toward anti-spike CD8 responses and likely underestimated virus-specific expansions by missing private and CD4 specificities.

The TCR originated in an adult who was a healthcare worker with PCR-confirmed SARS-CoV-2 infection or an uninfected control (not recorded which). Source material: whole blood. The chain was built from TRBV30 and TRBJ2-1; the D region possibly corresponds to TRBD1 (7 bases align). The CDR3 has the sequence CAWSSWQGGHNEQFF. Here is the DNA: TGTGCCTGGAGTTCCTGGCAGGGGGGACACAATGAGCAGTTCTTC.